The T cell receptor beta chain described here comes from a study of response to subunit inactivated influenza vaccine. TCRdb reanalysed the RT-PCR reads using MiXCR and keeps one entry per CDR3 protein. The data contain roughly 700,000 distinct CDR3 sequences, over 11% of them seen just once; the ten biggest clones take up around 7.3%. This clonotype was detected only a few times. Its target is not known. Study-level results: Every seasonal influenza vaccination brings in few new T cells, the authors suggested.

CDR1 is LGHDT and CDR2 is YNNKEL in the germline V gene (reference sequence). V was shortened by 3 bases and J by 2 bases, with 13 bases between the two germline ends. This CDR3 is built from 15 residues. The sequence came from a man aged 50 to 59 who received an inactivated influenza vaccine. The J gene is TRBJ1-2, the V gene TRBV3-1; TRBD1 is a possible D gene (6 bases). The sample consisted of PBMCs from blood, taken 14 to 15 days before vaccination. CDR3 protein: CASSHPTGLNYGYTF. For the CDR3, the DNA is TGTGCCAGCAGCCACCCGACAGGACTCAACTATGGCTACACCTTC.